This T cell receptor beta chain comes out of a study of T cells in Graves' hyperthyroidism and ophthalmopathy. The CDR3 covers 13 residues. The germline V and J ends were trimmed by 7 bases and 0 bases, with 10 bases remaining between them. Germline V gives CDR1 MNHEY, CDR2 SVGEGT. There are many counts of this clonotype. Its antigen is as yet unknown. Amplified TCR beta CDR3 regions came from RNA transcripts. The TCR CDR3 was amplified in a first-round RT-PCR using the HTBI primer set. Each CDR3 protein gets one entry after TCRdb re-called the multiplex PCR reads with MiXCR. The sample has about 560,000 distinct CDR3 sequences, roughly a sixth seen once. Study-wide results and caveats: A model using 13 V-J features told ophthalmopathy apart from stable hyperthyroidism.

This TCR was recovered from a woman in her late teens or twenties with Graves' hyperthyroidism. The chain has TRBV6-2 or TRBV6-3 and TRBJ2-7; no clear D. Input material: blood. Written as DNA, the CDR3 is TGTGCCAGCACCCTCATCGACTCCTACGAGCAGTACTTC. Translating it yields CASTLIDSYEQYF.